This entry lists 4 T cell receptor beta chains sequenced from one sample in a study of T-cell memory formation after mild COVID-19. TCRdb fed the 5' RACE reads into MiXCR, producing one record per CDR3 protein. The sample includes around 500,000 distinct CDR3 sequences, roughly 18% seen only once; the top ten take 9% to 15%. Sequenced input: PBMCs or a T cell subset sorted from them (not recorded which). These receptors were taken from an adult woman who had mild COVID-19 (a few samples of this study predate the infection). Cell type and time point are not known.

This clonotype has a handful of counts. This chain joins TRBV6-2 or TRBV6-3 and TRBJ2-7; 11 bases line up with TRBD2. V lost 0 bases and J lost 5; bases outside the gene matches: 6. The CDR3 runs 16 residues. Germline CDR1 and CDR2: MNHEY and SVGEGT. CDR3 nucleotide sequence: TGTGCCAGCAGTTACTCGTTGACTAGCGGGAAGGACGAGCAGTACTTC. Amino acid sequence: CASSYSLTSGKDEQYF.

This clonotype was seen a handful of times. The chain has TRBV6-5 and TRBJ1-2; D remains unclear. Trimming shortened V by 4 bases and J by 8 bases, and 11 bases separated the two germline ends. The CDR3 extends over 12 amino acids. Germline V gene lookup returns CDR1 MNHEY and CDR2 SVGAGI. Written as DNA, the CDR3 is TGTGCCAGCAGTTCCTGGGCCACCGGCTACACCTTC. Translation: CASSSWATGYTF.

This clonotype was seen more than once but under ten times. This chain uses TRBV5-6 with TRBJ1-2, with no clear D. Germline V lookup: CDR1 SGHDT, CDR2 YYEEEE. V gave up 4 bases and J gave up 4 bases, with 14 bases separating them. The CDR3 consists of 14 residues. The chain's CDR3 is CASSAGGFGYGYTF. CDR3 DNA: TGTGCCAGCAGCGCCGGAGGTTTCGGCTATGGCTACACCTTC.

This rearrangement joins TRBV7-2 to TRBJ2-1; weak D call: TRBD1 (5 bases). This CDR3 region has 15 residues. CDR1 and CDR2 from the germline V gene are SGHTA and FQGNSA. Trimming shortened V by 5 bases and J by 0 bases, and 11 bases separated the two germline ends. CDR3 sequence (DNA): TGTGCCAGCAGCCCCCTGGGGCCCTCCTACAATGAGCAGTTCTTC. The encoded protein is CASSPLGPSYNEQFF.